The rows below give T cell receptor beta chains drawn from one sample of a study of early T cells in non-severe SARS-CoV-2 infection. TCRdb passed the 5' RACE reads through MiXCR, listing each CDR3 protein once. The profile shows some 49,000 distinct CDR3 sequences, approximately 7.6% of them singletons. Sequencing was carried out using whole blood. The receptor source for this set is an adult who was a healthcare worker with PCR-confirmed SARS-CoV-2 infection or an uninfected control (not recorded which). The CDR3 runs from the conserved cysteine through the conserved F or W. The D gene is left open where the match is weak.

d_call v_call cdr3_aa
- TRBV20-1 CSARVGSGNNEQFF
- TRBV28 CASSPTSTEAFF
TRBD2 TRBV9 CASSVGSSGRETQYF
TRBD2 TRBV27 CASSLRTSGPYEQYF
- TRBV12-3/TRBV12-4 CASSLLAETQYF
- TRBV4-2 CASSQDRTFNEKLFF
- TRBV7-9 CASSLDNQPQHF
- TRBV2 CASQVQLGSYNEQFF
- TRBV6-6 CASTKTENFNQPQHF
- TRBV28 CASSFNPGNEQYF
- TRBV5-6 CASSSDSTRNNEQFF
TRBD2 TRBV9 CASGLGLAGVRGNIQYF
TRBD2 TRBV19 CASSYREGQDEQYF
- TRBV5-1 CASSFDTDYEQYF
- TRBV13 CASSLEPRYEQYF
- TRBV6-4 CASSLSGSLNTEAFF
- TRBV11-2 CASSLALADTQYF
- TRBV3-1 CASSQESHHTQYF
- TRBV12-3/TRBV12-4 CAISLLRDTQYF
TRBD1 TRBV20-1 CSAPKVGTAVETQYF
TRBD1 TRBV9 CASSVQGVADIQYF
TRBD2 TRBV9 CASSGPSGGAHYEQYF
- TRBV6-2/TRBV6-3 CASGRLGLSETQYF
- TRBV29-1 CSVTGPNTGELFF
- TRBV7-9 CASSLASQETQYF
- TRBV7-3 CASSSGLTSTDTQYF
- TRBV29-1 CSGRWSSTDTQYF
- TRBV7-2 CASSITSTRGETQYF
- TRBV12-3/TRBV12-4 CASSSLQGTNEKLFF
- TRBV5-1 CASSLSGATKNTQYF
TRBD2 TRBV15 CATSRVRLIIGTKREGKDTQYF
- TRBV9 CASSIGQFNTEAFF
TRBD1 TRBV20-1 CSARDSDRGNEKLFF
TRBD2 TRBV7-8 CASSPLAGVTGELFF
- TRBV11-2 CASSFSVAKEFF
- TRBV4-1 CASSQVGFSGNTIYF